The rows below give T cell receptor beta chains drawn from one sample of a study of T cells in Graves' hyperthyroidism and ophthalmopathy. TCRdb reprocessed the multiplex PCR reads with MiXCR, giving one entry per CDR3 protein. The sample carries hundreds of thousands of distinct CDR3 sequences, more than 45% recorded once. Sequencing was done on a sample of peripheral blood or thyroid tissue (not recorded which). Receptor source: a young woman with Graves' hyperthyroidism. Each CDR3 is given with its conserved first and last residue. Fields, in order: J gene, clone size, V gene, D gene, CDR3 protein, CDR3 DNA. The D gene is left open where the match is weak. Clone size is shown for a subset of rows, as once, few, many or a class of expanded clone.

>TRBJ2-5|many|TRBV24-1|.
CATSLDQETQYF
TGTGCCACCAGTCTGGACCAAGAGACCCAGTACTTC
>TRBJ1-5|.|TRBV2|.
CASSPGVGGNQPQHF
TGTGCCAGCAGCCCGGGTGTGGGGGGCAATCAGCCCCAGCATTTT
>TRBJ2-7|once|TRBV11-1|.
CASSFSTSTYEQYF
TGTGCCAGCAGTTTTAGCACGTCGACCTACGAGCAGTACTTC
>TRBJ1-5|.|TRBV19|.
CASTLTGSSNQPQHF
TGTGCCAGTACCCTGACAGGCAGTAGCAATCAGCCCCAGCATTTT
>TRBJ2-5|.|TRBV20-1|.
CSARGTEEGETQYF
TGCAGTGCTAGGGGGACGGAGGAGGGAGAGACCCAGTACTTC
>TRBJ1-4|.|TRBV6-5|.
CASSYLGRQERRPGTNEKLFF
TGTGCCAGCAGTTACTTAGGGCGACAGGAAAGAAGACCAGGAACTAATGAAAAACTGTTTTTT
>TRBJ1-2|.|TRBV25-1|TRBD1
CASEGQVYGYTF
TGTGCCAGCGAGGGACAGGTGTATGGCTACACCTTC
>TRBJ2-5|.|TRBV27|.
CASSSYAQETQYF
TGTGCCAGCAGTTCGTACGCACAGGAGACCCAGTACTTC
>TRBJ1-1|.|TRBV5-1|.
CASSHGGMNTEAFF
TGCGCCAGCAGTCATGGCGGCATGAACACTGAAGCTTTCTTT
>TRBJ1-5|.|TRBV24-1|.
CATMKGSNQPQHF
TGTGCCACCATGAAGGGAAGCAATCAGCCCCAGCATTTT
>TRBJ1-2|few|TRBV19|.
CASNRPAAGDYGYTF
TGTGCCAGTAACCGACCAGCTGCAGGGGACTATGGCTACACCTTC
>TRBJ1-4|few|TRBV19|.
CASSILGLEVEKLFF
TGTGCCAGTAGTATCCTCGGCTTGGAGGTTGAAAAACTGTTTTTT
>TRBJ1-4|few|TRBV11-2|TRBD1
CASSWGDRLNEKLFF
TGTGCCAGCAGCTGGGGGGACAGGTTAAATGAAAAACTGTTTTTT
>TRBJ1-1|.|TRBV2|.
CASRKIRHSRVSHTEAFF
TGTGCCAGCAGAAAAATCAGGCACTCAAGGGTCTCGCACACTGAAGCTTTCTTT
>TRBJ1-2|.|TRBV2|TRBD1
CASTRDRANGYTF
TGTGCCAGCACCCGGGACAGGGCGAACGGCTACACCTTC
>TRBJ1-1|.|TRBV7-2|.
CASRPRAAGNTEAFF
TGTGCCAGCAGACCCAGAGCGGCAGGGAACACTGAAGCTTTCTTT
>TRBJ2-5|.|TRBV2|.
CASRKRLQETQYF
TGTGCCAGCCGTAAGCGGCTGCAAGAGACCCAGTACTTC
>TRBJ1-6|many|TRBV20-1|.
CSAKSLELEHSPLHF
TGCAGTGCTAAATCGCTTGAACTGGAGCATTCACCCCTCCACTTT
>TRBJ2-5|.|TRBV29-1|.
CSVVGDETQYF
TGCAGCGTTGTGGGGGACGAGACCCAGTACTTC
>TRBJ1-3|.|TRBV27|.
CASSLSQPTGNTIYF
TGTGCCAGCAGTTTATCCCAACCTACTGGAAACACCATATATTTT
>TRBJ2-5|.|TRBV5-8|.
CASRITGQETQYF
TGTGCCAGCAGAATTACAGGGCAAGAGACCCAGTACTTC
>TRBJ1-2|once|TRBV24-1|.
CAISGPGLGGYTF
TGTGCCATCAGTGGGCCGGGGCTCGGTGGCTACACCTTC
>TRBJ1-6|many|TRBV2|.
CASSERVFSPLHF
TGTGCCAGCAGTGAAAGGGTTTTTTCACCCCTCCACTTT
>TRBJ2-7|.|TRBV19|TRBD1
CASSGGDRDHEQYF
TGTGCCAGTAGCGGAGGGGACAGGGACCACGAGCAGTACTTC
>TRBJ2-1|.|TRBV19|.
CASTTQPATYNEQFF
TGTGCCAGTACCACACAGCCGGCGACCTACAATGAGCAGTTCTTC
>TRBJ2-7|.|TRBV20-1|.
CSARGTTNEQYF
TGCAGTGCTAGAGGCACGACCAACGAGCAGTACTTC
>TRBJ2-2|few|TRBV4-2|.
CASAAVDKELFF
TGTGCCAGCGCAGCCGTAGACAAGGAGCTGTTTTTT
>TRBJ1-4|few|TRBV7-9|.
CASSLTSTTNEKLFF
TGTGCCAGCAGCTTAACCAGTACAACTAATGAAAAACTGTTTTTT
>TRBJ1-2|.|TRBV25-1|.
CASSQVETAIYGYTF
TGTGCCAGCAGCCAAGTTGAGACAGCTATCTATGGCTACACCTTC
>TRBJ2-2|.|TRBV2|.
CASSPGAITGELFF
TGTGCCAGCAGTCCAGGTGCTATCACCGGGGAGCTGTTTTTT
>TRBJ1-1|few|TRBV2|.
CASTRGFRTEAFF
TGTGCCAGCACCCGGGGATTTCGAACTGAAGCTTTCTTT
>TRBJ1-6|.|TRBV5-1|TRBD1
CASSPRTGDYNSPLHF
TGCGCCAGCAGCCCTCGGACAGGGGACTATAATTCACCCCTCCACTTT
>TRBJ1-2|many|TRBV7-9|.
CASSPHNYGYTF
TGTGCCAGCAGCCCCCATAACTATGGCTACACCTTC
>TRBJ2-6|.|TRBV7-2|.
CASSLRVSGANVLTF
TGTGCCAGCAGCTTAAGGGTTTCCGGGGCCAACGTCCTGACTTTC
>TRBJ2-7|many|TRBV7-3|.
CASSLGANPTAYEQYF
TGTGCCAGCAGCTTAGGGGCGAACCCCACCGCCTACGAGCAGTACTTC
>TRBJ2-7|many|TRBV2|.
CASTQGEQYF
TGTGCCAGCACCCAAGGGGAGCAGTACTTC
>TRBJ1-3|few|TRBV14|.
CASSLQKKSGNTIYF
TGTGCCAGCAGCCTTCAGAAAAAATCTGGAAACACCATATATTTT
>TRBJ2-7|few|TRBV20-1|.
CSARGDPNHYEQYF
TGCAGTGCTAGGGGGGACCCGAACCACTACGAGCAGTACTTC
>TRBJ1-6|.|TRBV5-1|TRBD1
CASSLAGTGDSPLHF
TGCGCCAGCAGCCTCGCCGGGACAGGAGATTCACCCCTCCACTTT
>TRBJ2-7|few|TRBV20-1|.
CSKGTATYEQYF
TGCAGTAAGGGGACCGCCACATACGAGCAGTACTTC
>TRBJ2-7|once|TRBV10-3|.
CAISGRGASYEQYF
TGTGCCATCAGTGGACGGGGGGCGAGCTACGAGCAGTACTTC
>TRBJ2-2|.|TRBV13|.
CASRPSLNTGELFF
TGTGCCAGCAGACCCTCCCTGAACACCGGGGAGCTGTTTTTT
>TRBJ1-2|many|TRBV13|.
CASSPGGYTF
TGTGCCAGCAGCCCCGGTGGCTACACCTTC
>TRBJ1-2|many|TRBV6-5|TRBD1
CASSSGTGLDYTF
TGTGCCAGCAGTTCCGGGACAGGTTTGGACTACACCTTC
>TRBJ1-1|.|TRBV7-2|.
CASSYRRGRGMNTEAFF
TGTGCCAGCAGTTACCGCAGGGGTAGGGGCATGAACACTGAAGCTTTCTTT
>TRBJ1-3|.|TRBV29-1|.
CSVDGYGNTIYF
TGCAGCGTTGATGGGTACGGAAACACCATATATTTT
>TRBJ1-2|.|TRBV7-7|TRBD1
CASSRGDSINYGYTF
TGTGCCAGCAGCCGGGGGGACAGCATAAACTATGGCTACACCTTC
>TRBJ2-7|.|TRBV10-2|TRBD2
CASRITSGRGEQYF
TGCGCCAGCAGGATCACTAGCGGGAGAGGCGAGCAGTACTTC
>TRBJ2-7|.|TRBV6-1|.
CASSDYRETYEQYF
TGTGCCAGCAGTGACTACAGGGAGACCTACGAGCAGTACTTC
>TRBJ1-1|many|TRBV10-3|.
CAISGTEPNTEAFF
TGTGCCATCAGTGGAACAGAACCGAACACTGAAGCTTTCTTT
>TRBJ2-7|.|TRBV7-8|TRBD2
CASSQIAGESYEQYF
TGTGCCAGCAGCCAGATAGCGGGAGAATCCTACGAGCAGTACTTC
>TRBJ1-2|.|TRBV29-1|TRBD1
CSARQGAVGYTF
TGCAGCGCTAGACAGGGGGCGGTTGGCTACACCTTC
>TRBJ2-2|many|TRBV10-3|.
CASTRTADTGELFF
TGTGCCAGCACCAGGACAGCGGACACCGGGGAGCTGTTTTTT